Below, 18 T cell receptor beta chains from the same sample are listed, as sequenced in a study of T cells after yellow fever vaccination. TCRdb called the 5' RACE reads again in MiXCR, with one record for every CDR3 protein. The profile shows around 600,000 distinct CDR3 sequences, 9% to 15% of them singletons. The source material was PBMCs, sampled on the day of the yellow fever booster vaccination. The receptors were gathered from a man younger than 45 who received the YFV17D yellow fever vaccine.

The chain carries TRBV7-6 and TRBJ2-5; D uncertain. Germline V gives CDR1 SGHVS, CDR2 FNYEAQ. Trimming took off 8 bases at V and 1 base at J, with 2 bases between the two ends. The CDR3 extends over 10 amino acids. CDR3 protein: CASAQETQYF. The CDR3 DNA reads as TGTGCCAGCGCCCAAGAGACCCAGTACTTC. Using reference TRBV7-6 and TRBJ2-5 for the parts outside the CDR3, the full variable domain is GAGVSQSPRYKVTKRGQDVALRCDPISGHVSLYWYRQALGQGPEFLTYFNYEAQQDKSGLPNDRFSAERPEGSISTLTIQRTEQRDSAMYRCASAQETQYFGPGTRLLVL.

The chain uses TRBV27 and TRBJ1-2, with TRBD1 as a possible D gene (6 bases). Germline CDR1 MNHEY, CDR2 SMNVEV (reference sequence). The CDR3 sequence is 16 residues long. The V end was cut by 0 bases, the J end by 1 base, with 12 bases between. CDR3 in DNA: TGTGCCAGCAGTTTATCGAGTCCAGGGGTTAACTATGGCTACACCTTC. Encoded protein: CASSLSSPGVNYGYTF.

This clonotype was seen a handful of times. The junction and the germline gene differ at one end; a read error may be behind it. Here the CDR3 reads CASSPAGTEETQYF. CDR3 bases: TGTGCTAGCAGTCCAGCGGGAACTGAAGAGACCCAGTACTTC. J is TRBJ2-5 and V is TRBV7-7; 7 nucleotides match TRBD2. The germline gives CDR1 SSHAT, CDR2 FNYEAQ (reference sequence). CDR3 length: 14 residues.

This chain uses TRBV12-3 or TRBV12-4 with TRBJ2-3; D is unresolved. The V end lost 6 bases, the J end lost 3 bases, and 13 bases lay between the germline ends. The CDR3 has 14 residues. Written as DNA, the CDR3 is TGTGCCAGCAGGACCCTAGAAAGAACAGATACGCAGTATTTT. This codes for CASRTLERTDTQYF.

This clonotype turned up a few times. This chain links TRBV5-4 with TRBJ2-7, with D hard to call. Trimming shortened V by 3 bases and J by 2 bases, and 9 bases separated the two germline ends. Germline CDR1 and CDR2: SGHNT and YYREEE (reference sequence). This CDR3 has 13 residues. The chain's CDR3 is CASSSFATYEQYF. The DNA of the CDR3 is TGTGCCAGCAGCTCTTTTGCGACCTACGAGCAGTACTTC.

The V call is TRBV15, the J call TRBJ2-5, with TRBD1 as a possible D gene (6 bases). CDR1 is LNHNV and CDR2 is YYDKDF in the germline V gene (reference sequence). The CDR3 is made up of 15 amino acids. V lost 0 bases and J 5 bases, leaving 13 bases between the germline ends. The CDR3, as DNA: TGTGCCACCAGCAGAGATTTGGGACACGGGGAGACCCAGTACTTC. It is translated as CATSRDLGHGETQYF.

This clonotype was found a few times. This chain links TRBV3-1 with TRBJ2-1, with D maybe TRBD1 (6 bases). Per germline, CDR1 LGHDT and CDR2 YNNKEL (reference sequence). The V end lost 4 bases, the J end lost 6 bases, and 19 bases lay between the germline ends. The CDR3 loop spans 16 amino acids. CDR3 sequence (DNA): TGTGCCAGCAGCCTACCCGGGATGGGGGCGTCCAATGAGCAGTTCTTC. This translates into CASSLPGMGASNEQFF.

This clonotype was counted only a few times. This chain uses TRBV20-1 with TRBJ2-7; TRBD2 matches at 12 bases. The V segment lost 0 bases and the J segment 9 bases; nucleotides outside the gene matches: 12. Germline CDR1 is DFQATT and CDR2 is SNEGSKA (reference sequence). This CDR3 has 16 residues. The CDR3 DNA reads as TGCAGTGCTAGAGAGCACCCGGGACTAGCGGGTGAAAGGCAGTACTTC. Translated, it gives CSAREHPGLAGERQYF.

In its sample, this clonotype was seen a few times. The chain combines TRBV6-1 with TRBJ1-2, with no clear D. Germline assignment: CDR1 MNHNS and CDR2 SASEGT. V dropped 5 bases and J dropped 6 bases, with 13 bases sitting between them. The CDR3 totals 13 residues. The CDR3 loop reads CASSPTAPDGYTF. The CDR3 DNA reads TGTGCCAGCAGTCCCACAGCCCCGGATGGCTACACCTTC.

This clonotype was observed a handful of times. The chain is built from TRBV20-1 and TRBJ2-7; no clear D. There are 12 residues in the CDR3. Trimming removed 0 bases at V and 5 bases at J, with 8 bases between. The germline CDR1 and CDR2 sequences are DFQATT and SNEGSKA (reference sequence). CDR3 coding DNA: TGCAGTGCTAGAGATAACAGCCACGAGCAGTACTTC. This sequence encodes CSARDNSHEQYF.

The chain is built from TRBV20-1 and TRBJ2-5; TRBD2 matches 10 bases. V shed 7 bases, J shed 4 bases, and the junction held 6 bases outside the gene matches. CDR1 DFQATT and CDR2 SNEGSKA come from the germline V gene (reference sequence). The CDR3 has 13 residues. CDR3 DNA: TGCAGTGTGTTGCTAGCGGGAGTAGAGACCCAGTACTTC. This encodes CSVLLAGVETQYF.

The gene calls are TRBV7-8 and TRBJ2-7; D remains ambiguous. Trimming removed 1 base from V and 4 bases from J, with 8 bases in between. Germline V gene sequence: CDR1 SGHVS, CDR2 FQNEAQ. The CDR3 is 13 amino acids. The CDR3 DNA sequence: TGTGCCAGCAGCTTAGTTCATGGGTACGAGCAGTACTTC. It encodes CASSLVHGYEQYF.

The table lists this clonotype with a few counts. V and J are TRBV29-1 and TRBJ1-2; a weak D match, TRBD1 (5 bases). Between the trimmed V and J ends, which lost 4 bases and 8 bases, there was a span of 11 bases. Germline V gene sequence: CDR1 SQVTM, CDR2 ANQGSEA. The CDR3 length is 11 residues. In nucleotides, the CDR3 is TGCAGCGTTGTCGCAGGGTTCGGCTACACCTTC. Translating it yields CSVVAGFGYTF.

This sequence joins TRBV11-2 and TRBJ2-3, with no clear D. V was trimmed by 2 bases and J by 1 base, leaving 7 bases between them. The CDR3 totals 14 residues. From germline, CDR1 is SGHAT and CDR2 FQNNGV. In DNA, the CDR3 is TGTGCCAGCAGCTTATTTGTTGGCACAGATACGCAGTATTTT. This encodes CASSLFVGTDTQYF.

This clonotype was observed a few times. This chain joins TRBV18 and TRBJ2-7, with 8 bases that match TRBD1. Germline loops: CDR1 KGHSH, CDR2 LQKENI. The V gene end was trimmed by 3 bases and the J gene end by 5 bases; junction bases not matched to a gene: 0. The CDR3 runs 12 residues. The CDR3 loop reads CASSPTGDEQYF. DNA for the CDR3: TGTGCCAGCTCACCGACAGGGGACGAGCAGTACTTC.

This clonotype was counted between two and nine times. The genes are TRBV5-6 and TRBJ2-3; D gene ambiguous. Trimming stripped 0 bases from V and 8 bases from J, with 10 bases between. Germline V gene data show CDR1 as SGHDT and CDR2 as YYEEEE. This CDR3 spans 13 amino acids. The CDR3 sequence is CASSLEGYGTQYF. The CDR3 DNA follows: TGTGCCAGCAGCTTGGAAGGCTATGGTACGCAGTATTTT.

The chain joins TRBV20-1 to TRBJ2-7; D remains unclear. The V gene lost 5 bases and the J gene lost 3 bases, with 11 bases spanning the gap. The germline CDR1 and CDR2 sequences are DFQATT and SNEGSKA (reference sequence). The length of the CDR3 is 12 residues. The CDR3 coding sequence is TGCAGTGCTGGATCCTCCGGCTACGAGCAGTACTTC. Translation gives CSAGSSGYEQYF.

This clonotype has only a few counts. V usage is TRBV30 and J usage is TRBJ1-1; D is uncertain. V dropped 5 bases and J dropped 0 bases, with 13 bases sitting between them. The CDR3 covers 14 residues. Germline-derived CDR1 and CDR2 are GTSNPN and SVGIG (reference sequence). Here the CDR3 reads CAWELAGLNTEAFF. The CDR3 nucleotides are TGTGCCTGGGAGCTGGCAGGTTTGAACACTGAAGCTTTCTTT.